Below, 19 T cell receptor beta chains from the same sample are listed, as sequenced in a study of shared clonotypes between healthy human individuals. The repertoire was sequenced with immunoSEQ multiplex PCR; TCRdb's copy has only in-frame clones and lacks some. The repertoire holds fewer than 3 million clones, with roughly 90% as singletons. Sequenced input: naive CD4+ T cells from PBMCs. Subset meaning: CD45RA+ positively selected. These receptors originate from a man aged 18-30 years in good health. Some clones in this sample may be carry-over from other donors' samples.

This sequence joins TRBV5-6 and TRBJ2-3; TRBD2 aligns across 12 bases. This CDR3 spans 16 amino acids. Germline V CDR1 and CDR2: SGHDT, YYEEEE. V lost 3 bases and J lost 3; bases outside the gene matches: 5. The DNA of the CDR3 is TGTGCCAGCAGCTGGCGGACTAGCGGGACAACAGATACGCAGTATTTT. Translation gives CASSWRTSGTTDTQYF.

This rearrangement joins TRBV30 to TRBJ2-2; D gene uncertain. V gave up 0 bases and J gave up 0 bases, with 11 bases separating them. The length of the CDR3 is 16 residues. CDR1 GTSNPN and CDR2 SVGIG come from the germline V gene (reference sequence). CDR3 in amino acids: CAWSVRQNSNTGELFF. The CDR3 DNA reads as TGTGCCTGGAGTGTACGCCAGAACTCGAACACCGGGGAGCTGTTTTTT. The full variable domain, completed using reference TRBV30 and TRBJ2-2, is SQTIHQWPATLVQPVGSPLSLECTVEGTSNPNLYWYRQAAGRGLQLLFYSVGIGQISSEVPQNLSASRPQDRQFILSSKKLLLSDSGFYLCAWSVRQNSNTGELFFGEGSRLTVL.

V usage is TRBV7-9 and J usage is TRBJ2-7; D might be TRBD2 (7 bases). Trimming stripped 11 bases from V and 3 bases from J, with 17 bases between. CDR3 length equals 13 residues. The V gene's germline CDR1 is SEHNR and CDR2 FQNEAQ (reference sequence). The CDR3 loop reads CACEGGLFYEQYF. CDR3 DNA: TGTGCCTGCGAGGGGGGACTATTCTACGAGCAGTACTTC.

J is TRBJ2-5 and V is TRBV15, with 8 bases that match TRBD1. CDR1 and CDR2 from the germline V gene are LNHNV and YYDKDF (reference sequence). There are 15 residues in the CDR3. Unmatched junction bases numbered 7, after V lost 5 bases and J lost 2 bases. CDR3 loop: CATSPGTGLQETQYF. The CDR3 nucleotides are TGTGCCACCAGCCCCGGGACAGGCTTACAAGAGACCCAGTACTTC.

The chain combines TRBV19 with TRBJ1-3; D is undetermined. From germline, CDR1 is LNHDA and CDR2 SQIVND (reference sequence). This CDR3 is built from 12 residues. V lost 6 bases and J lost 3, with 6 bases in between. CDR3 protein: CASSPIGNTIYF. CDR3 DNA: TGTGCCAGTAGCCCAATTGGAAACACCATATATTTT.

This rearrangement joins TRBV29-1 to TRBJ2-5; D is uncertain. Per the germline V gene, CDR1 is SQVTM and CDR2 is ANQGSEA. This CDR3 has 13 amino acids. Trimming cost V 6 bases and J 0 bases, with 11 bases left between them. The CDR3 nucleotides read TGCAGCGTCCACTGGCTACACCAAGAGACCCAGTACTTC. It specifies CSVHWLHQETQYF.

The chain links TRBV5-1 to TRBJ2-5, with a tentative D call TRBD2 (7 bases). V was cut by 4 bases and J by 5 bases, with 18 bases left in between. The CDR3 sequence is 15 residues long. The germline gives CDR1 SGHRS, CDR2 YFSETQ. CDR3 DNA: TGCGCCAGCAGCCAGAGTGCGGGGGCGGGGGAGACCCAGTACTTC. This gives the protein CASSQSAGAGETQYF. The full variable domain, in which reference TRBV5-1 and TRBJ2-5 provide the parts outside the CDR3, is KAGVTQTPRYLIKTRGQQVTLSCSPISGHRSVSWYQQTPGQGLQFLFEYFSETQRNKGNFPGRFSGRQFSNSRSEMNVSTLELGDSALYLCASSQSAGAGETQYFGPGTRLLVL.

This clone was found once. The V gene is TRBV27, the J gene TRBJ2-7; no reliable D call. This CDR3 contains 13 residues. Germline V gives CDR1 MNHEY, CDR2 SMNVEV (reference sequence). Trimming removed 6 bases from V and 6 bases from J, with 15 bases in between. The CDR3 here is CASSPTPSGEQYF. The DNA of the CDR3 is TGTGCCAGCAGCCCGACCCCGTCGGGCGAGCAGTACTTC.

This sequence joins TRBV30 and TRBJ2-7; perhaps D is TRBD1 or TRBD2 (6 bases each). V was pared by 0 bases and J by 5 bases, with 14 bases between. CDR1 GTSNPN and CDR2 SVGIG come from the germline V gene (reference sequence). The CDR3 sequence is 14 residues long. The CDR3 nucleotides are TGTGCCTGGAGTGTCTCGGGGGCGGCTAACGAGCAGTACTTC. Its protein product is CAWSVSGAANEQYF.

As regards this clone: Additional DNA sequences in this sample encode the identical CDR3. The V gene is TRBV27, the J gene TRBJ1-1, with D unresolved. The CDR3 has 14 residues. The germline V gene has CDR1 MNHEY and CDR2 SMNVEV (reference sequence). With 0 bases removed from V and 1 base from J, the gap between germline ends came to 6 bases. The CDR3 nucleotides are TGTGCCAGCAGTTTATCCGCAGGGAACACTGAAGCTTTCTTT. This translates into CASSLSAGNTEAFF.

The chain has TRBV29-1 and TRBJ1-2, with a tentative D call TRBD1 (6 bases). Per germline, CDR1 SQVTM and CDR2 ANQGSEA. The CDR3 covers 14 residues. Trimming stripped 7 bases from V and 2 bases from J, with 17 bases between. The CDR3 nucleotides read TGCAGCGCCAGCCCGGGGGCGATGAACTATGGCTACACCTTC. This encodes CSASPGAMNYGYTF.

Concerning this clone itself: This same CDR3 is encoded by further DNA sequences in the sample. The CDR3 loop is CASSPASSGANVLTF. CDR3 coding DNA: TGCGCCAGCAGCCCGGCTTCTAGCGGGGCCAACGTCCTGACTTTC. The rearrangement joins TRBV5-1 to TRBJ2-6, with TRBD2 as a possible D gene (5 bases). Deletions cut 4 bases from V and 4 bases from J, with 12 bases between. The CDR3 runs 15 residues. CDR1 and CDR2 from the germline V gene are SGHRS and YFSETQ.

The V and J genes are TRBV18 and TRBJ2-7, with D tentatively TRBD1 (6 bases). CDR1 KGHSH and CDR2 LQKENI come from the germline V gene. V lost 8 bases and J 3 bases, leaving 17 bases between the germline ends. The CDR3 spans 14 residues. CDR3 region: CASAIGTSNYEQYF. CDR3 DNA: TGTGCCAGCGCCATTGGGACATCGAACTACGAGCAGTACTTC.

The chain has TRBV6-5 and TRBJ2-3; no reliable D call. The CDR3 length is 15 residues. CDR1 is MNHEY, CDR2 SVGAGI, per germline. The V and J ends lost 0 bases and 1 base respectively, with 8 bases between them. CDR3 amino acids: CASSYSPGRTDTQYF. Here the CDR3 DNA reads TGTGCCAGCAGTTACTCCCCTGGGCGCACAGATACGCAGTATTTT.

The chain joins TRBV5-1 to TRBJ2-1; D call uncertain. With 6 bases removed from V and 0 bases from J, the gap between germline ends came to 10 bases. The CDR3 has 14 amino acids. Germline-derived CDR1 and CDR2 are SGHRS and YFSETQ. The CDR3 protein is CASILGDSYNEQFF. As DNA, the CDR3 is TGCGCCAGCATACTTGGCGACTCCTACAATGAGCAGTTCTTC.

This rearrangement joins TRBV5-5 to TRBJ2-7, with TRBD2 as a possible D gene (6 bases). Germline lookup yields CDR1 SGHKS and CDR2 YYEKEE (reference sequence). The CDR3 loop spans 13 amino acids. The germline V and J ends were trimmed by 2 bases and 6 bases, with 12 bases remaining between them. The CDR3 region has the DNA TGTGCCAGCAGCTTTGTTATCGGGAGCGAGCAGTACTTC. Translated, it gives CASSFVIGSEQYF.

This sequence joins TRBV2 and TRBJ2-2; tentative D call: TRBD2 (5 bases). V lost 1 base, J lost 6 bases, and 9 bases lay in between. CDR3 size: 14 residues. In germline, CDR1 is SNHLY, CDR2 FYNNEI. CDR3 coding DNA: TGTGCCAGCAGTGAAGGGAGGCCCGCCGGGGAGCTGTTTTTT. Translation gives CASSEGRPAGELFF.

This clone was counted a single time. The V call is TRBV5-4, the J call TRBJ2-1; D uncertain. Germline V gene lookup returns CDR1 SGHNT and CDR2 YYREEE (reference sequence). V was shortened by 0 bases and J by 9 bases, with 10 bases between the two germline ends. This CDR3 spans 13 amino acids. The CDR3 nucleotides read TGTGCCAGCAGCTTGGTAACGGGTAGTGAGCAGTTCTTC. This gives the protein CASSLVTGSEQFF.

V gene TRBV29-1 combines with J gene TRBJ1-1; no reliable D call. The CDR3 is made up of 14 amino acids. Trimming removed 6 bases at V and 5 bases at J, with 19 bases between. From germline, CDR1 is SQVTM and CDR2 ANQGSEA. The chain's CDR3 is CSVDLRTGVTEAFF. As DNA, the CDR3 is TGCAGCGTGGACTTAAGAACCGGGGTAACTGAAGCTTTCTTT.